The 10 T cell receptor beta chains below were found in one sample sequenced in a study of T cells in tumors after PD-1 blockade. Produced via immunoSEQ multiplex PCR; TCRdb's table is partial and in-frame only. The sample includes 20,000 to 25,000 clones, just under 80% of them seen just once. The sequences come from PBMCs, collected before anti-PD-1 treatment. The receptors shown here come from a human donor with basal cell carcinoma.

CDR3 nucleotide sequence: TGTGCCAGCAGCCTTGGACAGTTCGAAAAACTGTTTTTT. Translation: CASSLGQFEKLFF. The chain joins TRBV5-5 to TRBJ1-4; D perhaps matches TRBD1 (6 bases). Germline V gene lookup returns CDR1 SGHKS and CDR2 YYEKEE (reference sequence). There are 13 residues in the CDR3. V was pared by 4 bases and J by 8 bases, with 12 bases between.

This chain joins TRBV10-3 and TRBJ1-2; weak D call: TRBD1 (5 bases). CDR1 is ENHRY, CDR2 SYGVKD, per germline. Trimming stripped 8 bases from V and 8 bases from J, with 12 bases between. This CDR3 comprises 11 residues. CDR3 sequence: CAIGTPGGYTF. CDR3 in DNA: TGTGCCATCGGGACGCCCGGCGGCTACACCTTC.

The chain links TRBV19 to TRBJ2-7; 10 nucleotides line up with TRBD2. The CDR3 consists of 14 residues. Germline CDR1 and CDR2: LNHDA and SQIVND (reference sequence). The ends lost 4 bases at V and 5 bases at J; junction bases unmatched: 5. The CDR3 loop is CASSRSSGSHEQYF. The DNA of the CDR3 is TGTGCCAGTAGTAGGTCTAGCGGGAGCCACGAGCAGTACTTC.

This clone was seen a few times. The V call is TRBV7-9, the J call TRBJ2-7, with D perhaps TRBD1 (7 bases). Trimming took 2 bases from V and 7 from J, leaving 15 bases between them. Germline lookup yields CDR1 SEHNR and CDR2 FQNEAQ (reference sequence). The CDR3 extends over 14 amino acids. The chain's CDR3 is CASSLTEGAHEQYF. CDR3 nucleotide sequence: TGTGCCAGCAGCTTAACGGAGGGGGCTCATGAGCAGTACTTC.

The V and J genes are TRBV5-6 and TRBJ1-2, with D uncertain. The length of the CDR3 is 14 residues. The ends were cut back, 0 bases at V and 6 bases at J, with 12 bases in the middle. Germline-derived CDR1 and CDR2 are SGHDT and YYEEEE. CDR3 loop: CASSLGVWVDGYTF. CDR3 nucleotides: TGTGCCAGCAGCTTGGGTGTCTGGGTAGATGGCTACACCTTC.

The chain carries TRBV7-2 and TRBJ2-3; perhaps TRBD2 as D (5 bases). Germline V gene sequence: CDR1 SGHTA, CDR2 FQGNSA. V dropped 2 bases and J dropped 6 bases, with 9 bases sitting between them. The CDR3 length is 13 residues. The CDR3 bases are TGTGCCAGCAGCTTAACGGGGTCGGATACGCAGTATTTT. Translating gives CASSLTGSDTQYF.

The chain links TRBV28 to TRBJ2-1; 12 bases agree with TRBD2. The CDR3 is 14 amino acids. The V and J ends lost 11 bases and 8 bases, in that order; junction bases with no gene match: 10. CDR1 and CDR2 (germline): MDHEN, SYDVKM. This chain's CDR3 is CAAEASGRAYEQFF. The DNA of the CDR3 is TGTGCCGCCGAGGCTAGCGGGAGGGCCTATGAGCAGTTCTTC.

This clone was recorded once. The rearrangement uses TRBV5-1 and TRBJ2-7; 8 nucleotides line up with TRBD2. The length of the CDR3 is 15 residues. V lost 7 bases, J lost 2 bases, and 11 bases stayed unmatched. The germline V gene has CDR1 SGHRS and CDR2 YFSETQ. The chain's CDR3 is CASATSEGMTYEQYF. The CDR3 region has the DNA TGCGCCAGCGCGACTAGCGAGGGAATGACCTACGAGCAGTACTTC.

This sequence joins TRBV7-9 and TRBJ2-3; 9 bases line up with TRBD2. The CDR3 is made up of 17 amino acids. In germline, CDR1 is SEHNR, CDR2 FQNEAQ (reference sequence). Trimming at V came to 3 bases and at J to 3 bases, leaving 10 bases not matched to a gene. The CDR3 spells CASSFFARTSVTDTQYF. CDR3 coding DNA: TGTGCCAGCAGCTTCTTCGCGCGGACTAGCGTTACAGATACGCAGTATTTT.

This clone was counted between two and nine times. V is TRBV5-1 and J is TRBJ2-1; tentative D call: TRBD2 (6 bases). This CDR3 region has 15 residues. Germline-derived CDR1 and CDR2 are SGHRS and YFSETQ. V dropped 0 bases and J dropped 7 bases, with 14 bases sitting between them. CDR3: CASSLDPGVRNEQFF. The CDR3 DNA follows: TGCGCCAGCAGCTTGGATCCGGGGGTGAGGAATGAGCAGTTCTTC.